The present T cell receptor (beta chain) was sequenced within a study of T cell changes during pregnancy in multiple sclerosis. This CDR3 contains 14 residues. CDR1 and CDR2 from the germline V gene are MNHNS and SASEGT. Trimming stripped 5 bases from V and 0 bases from J, with 10 bases between. This table comes from immunoSEQ multiplex PCR, and its TCRdb copy is limited to in-frame clones, with some not included. The table has over 65,000 clones, roughly 90% seen once. The chain joins TRBV6-1 to TRBJ1-2; TRBD1 might be the D (6 bases). The source was peripheral blood, collected in the first trimester of pregnancy. The source is a female donor with multiple sclerosis, enrolled in a pregnancy study. The CDR3 is CASSQGRSNYGYTF. The CDR3 DNA is TGTGCCAGCAGTCAGGGGAGATCTAACTATGGCTACACCTTC.